This T cell receptor beta chain originates from a study of early T cells in non-severe SARS-CoV-2 infection. Study-wide background: Sequenced bulk RNA came from whole blood that was unsorted, and chains were unpaired.

Overall study findings and caveats: Reliance on VDJdb matching favored anti-spike CD8 responses; private and CD4 specificities were missed.

The CDR3 runs 14 residues. Per the germline V gene, CDR1 is SGHKS and CDR2 is YYEKEE (reference sequence). V shed 0 bases and J shed 7 bases, with 10 bases lying between them. Note on this clonotype: Its antigen remains unidentified.

Attached unique molecular identifiers marked individual cDNA molecules. TCRdb reprocessed the 5' RACE reads with MiXCR, giving one entry per CDR3 protein. The profile covers over 60,000 distinct CDR3 sequences, with 10% appearing a single time and roughly 7.5% taken by the ten largest. The material sequenced was whole blood, taken at baseline. This chain uses TRBV5-5 with TRBJ1-4, with unresolved D. The receptor was isolated from an adult who was a healthcare worker with PCR-confirmed SARS-CoV-2 infection or an uninfected control (not recorded which). The DNA of the CDR3 is TGTGCCAGCAGCTTGGGAGAAGAGGGTGAAAAACTGTTTTTT. It specifies CASSLGEEGEKLFF.